This T cell receptor (beta chain) was profiled in a study of shared clonotypes between healthy human individuals. As for the study in general: Samples came from a couple of female and a few male donors aged 18 to 49. General study findings and limits: Sample collection involved blood only; tissue repertoires are likely different. It was the few donors that limited the genetic and exposure-history diversity represented.

The assay was immunoSEQ multiplex PCR, and TCRdb's table has in-frame clones only and misses some. Among 2 million to 2.5 million clones listed, 90% to 96% were seen once. As for this clone: Its antigen remains unknown.

Investigators divided CD4+ cells into CD45RA+ naive and CD45RA-negative memory subsets. The source is a man younger than 30 in good health. Material: naive CD4+ T cells sorted from blood. The subset was: CD45RA+ positively selected.

The CDR3 DNA sequence: TGTGCCAGCAGTTACGGGACTAGCGGGTCCGCAGATACGCAGTATTTT. It encodes CASSYGTSGSADTQYF. The V and J genes are TRBV6-5 and TRBJ2-3; 12 nucleotides align to TRBD2. J was trimmed by 4 bases and V by 2 bases; bases with no gene match: 4. The V gene's germline CDR1 is MNHEY and CDR2 SVGAGI. This CDR3 has 16 residues.